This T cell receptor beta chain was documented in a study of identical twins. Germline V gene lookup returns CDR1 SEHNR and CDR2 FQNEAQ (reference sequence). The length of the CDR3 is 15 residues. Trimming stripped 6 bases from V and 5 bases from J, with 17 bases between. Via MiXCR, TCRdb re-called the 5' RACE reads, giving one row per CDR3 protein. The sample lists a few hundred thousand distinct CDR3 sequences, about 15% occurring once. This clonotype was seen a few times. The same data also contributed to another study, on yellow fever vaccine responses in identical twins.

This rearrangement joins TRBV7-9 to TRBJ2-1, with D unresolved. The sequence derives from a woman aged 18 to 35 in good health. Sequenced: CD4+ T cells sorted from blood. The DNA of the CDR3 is TGTGCCAGCAGTCAGAGAGGAGCTGGCCACAATGAGCAGTTCTTC. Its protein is CASSQRGAGHNEQFF.